Listed below are T cell receptor beta chains from one sample, sequenced in a study of blood T cell repertoires in COVID-19. The table came from immunoSEQ multiplex PCR; TCRdb's copy has only in-frame clones and leaves some out. The sample consists of over 600,000 clones, 85% to 90% of them appearing once. Sequenced sample: peripheral blood. All receptors derive from a woman aged 18-29 years with acute or convalescent COVID-19. Both conserved end residues are trimmed from each CDR3.

V gene	CDR3 length	J gene	CDR3 protein
TRBV19	13	TRBJ1-1	ASRFRTGMNTEAF
TRBV28	11	TRBJ2-4	ASSPPTGNIQY
TRBV19	13	TRBJ2-7	ASSTTSGGLYEQY
TRBV6-5	12	TRBJ1-6	ASSYQENNSPLH
TRBV9	14	TRBJ2-3	ASSFLAGGSTDTQY
TRBV19	13	TRBJ1-4	ASSIFVFGNEKLF
TRBV5-4	10	TRBJ1-2	ASSRDRVGYT
TRBV7-3	12	TRBJ1-2	ASSLKGGNYGYT
TRBV19	9	TRBJ1-1	ASSLQGRAF
TRBV19	16	TRBJ2-1	ASSLRGTSGGPYNEQF
TRBV6-4	13	TRBJ1-1	ASSPSDRGATEAF